The clone carrying this T cell receptor beta chain has ten or more counts. This sample stems from a study of CD8 T cells in ankylosing spondylitis. TCRdb reanalysed the 5' RACE reads using MiXCR and keeps one entry per CDR3 protein. Of fewer than 250,000 distinct CDR3 sequences in the sample, 10% to 13% are singletons; the top ten hold 2.6%. V shed 8 bases and J shed 2 bases, with 21 bases lying between them. The germline gives CDR1 MNHEY, CDR2 SMNVEV (reference sequence). The CDR3 consists of 16 residues. Material for sequencing was blood, either unsorted or a sorted T cell fraction (not recorded which). The clonotype comes from a male donor with ankylosing spondylitis or in good health (not recorded which). The chain is built from TRBV27 and TRBJ1-1; D perhaps matches TRBD1 (6 bases). CDR3 sequence reads: CASGPLAGAKNTEAFF. The CDR3 DNA reads as TGTGCCAGCGGCCCCTTGGCAGGGGCTAAAAACACTGAAGCTTTCTTT.